A selection of T cell receptor beta chains follows, all from one sample in a study of CD8+CD57+ T cells in acquired aplastic anemia. In TCRdb, the reads were re-called with MiXCR into one record per CDR3 protein. The profile shows some 200,000 distinct CDR3 sequences, less than 60% of them singletons. Sequencing was performed on sorted CD4+, CD8+, or CD8+CD57+ T cells (not recorded which) from PBMCs. The source is a human donor with aplastic anemia. Each CDR3 is given with its conserved first and last residue. The order of the fields is J gene, D gene, clone size, V gene, CDR3 protein, CDR3 DNA. D genes are given only for firm matches. Rows give clone size only sometimes, using once, few, many, or a class for an expanded clone.

>TRBJ2-7|TRBD1|many|TRBV4-1
CASSQSMGQGRYEQYF
TGCGCCAGCAGCCAATCGATGGGACAGGGGAGGTACGAGCAGTACTTC
>TRBJ2-7|TRBD1|NA|TRBV20-1
CSARGPGQHYEQYF
TGCAGTGCTAGAGGCCCGGGACAGCACTACGAGCAGTACTTC
>TRBJ2-7|NA|few|TRBV11-3
CASSLDFYEQYF
TGTGCCAGCAGCTTGGATTTCTACGAGCAGTACTTC
>TRBJ2-4|NA|NA|TRBV7-6
CASSLRERNIQYF
TGTGCCAGCAGCTTGAGGGAGAGGAACATTCAGTACTTC
>TRBJ1-4|NA|NA|TRBV15
CATSRVSREKLFF
TGTGCCACCAGCAGAGTTTCTCGCGAAAAACTGTTTTTT
>TRBJ2-7|TRBD2|NA|TRBV2
CASSDSGVPYEQYF
TGTGCCAGCAGTGACAGCGGGGTCCCCTACGAGCAGTACTTC
>TRBJ2-2|TRBD1|NA|TRBV5-1
CASSKDRENGELFF
TGCGCCAGCAGCAAGGACAGGGAGAACGGGGAGCTGTTTTTT
>TRBJ2-7|TRBD2|NA|TRBV10-3
CAISESGREEYEQYF
TGTGCCATCAGTGAGTCCGGGAGGGAGGAGTACGAGCAGTACTTC
>TRBJ2-7|NA|NA|TRBV7-8
CASSLDGQGREQYF
TGTGCCAGCAGCTTAGACGGGCAGGGGCGCGAGCAGTACTTC
>TRBJ2-3|TRBD1|NA|TRBV4-3
CASSLIPRGMGTGTQYF
TGCGCCAGCAGCCTAATTCCCAGGGGGATGGGCACAGGTACGCAGTATTTT
>TRBJ2-7|TRBD2|NA|TRBV25-1
CASTTPGGYEQYF
TGTGCCAGCACGACCCCGGGGGGCTACGAGCAGTACTTC
>TRBJ1-1|NA|NA|TRBV15
CATSRVVGRANTEAFF
TGTGCCACCAGCAGAGTAGTCGGCAGGGCCAACACTGAAGCTTTCTTT
>TRBJ2-2|NA|many|TRBV7-3
CASSLNTGELFF
TGTGCCAGCAGCTTGAACACCGGGGAGCTGTTTTTT
>TRBJ2-2|NA|many|TRBV24-1
CATSDYAAGTGELFF
TGTGCCACCAGTGACTATGCGGCAGGCACCGGGGAGCTGTTTTTT
>TRBJ2-2|NA|NA|TRBV27
CASSPRGQTGELFF
TGTGCCAGCAGTCCACGAGGTCAGACCGGGGAGCTGTTTTTT
>TRBJ1-3|TRBD1|NA|TRBV18
CASSPQGAASGNTIYF
TGTGCCAGCTCACCTCAGGGGGCTGCCTCTGGAAACACCATATATTTT
>TRBJ1-2|NA|NA|TRBV28
CASSLGGLPGYTF
TGTGCCAGCAGTTTAGGGGGCTTGCCCGGCTACACCTTC
>TRBJ1-3|NA|few|TRBV6-1
CASAGSGSGNTIYF
TGTGCCAGCGCTGGATCGGGCTCTGGAAACACCATATATTTT
>TRBJ2-2|NA|few|TRBV29-1
CSVATLGTGELFF
TGCAGCGTTGCAACCCTGGGCACCGGGGAGCTGTTTTTT
>TRBJ2-1|TRBD2|NA|TRBV12-3/TRBV12-4
CASRPQRGSYNEQFF
TGTGCCAGCAGACCACAGCGGGGCTCCTACAATGAGCAGTTCTTC
>TRBJ2-7|TRBD1|many|TRBV7-3
CASSRGPSYEQYF
TGTGCCAGCAGCAGGGGGCCGTCCTACGAGCAGTACTTC
>TRBJ1-4|NA|NA|TRBV2
CASSDRGVGDEKLFF
TGTGCCAGCAGTGACAGGGGCGTCGGAGATGAAAAACTGTTTTTT
>TRBJ1-5|TRBD1|NA|TRBV7-9
CASSPVGTGNQPQHF
TGTGCCAGCAGCCCAGTGGGGACAGGTAATCAGCCCCAGCATTTT
>TRBJ1-5|NA|NA|TRBV2
CASSEQTVGNQPQHF
TGTGCCAGCAGTGAACAGACAGTGGGCAATCAGCCCCAGCATTTT
>TRBJ2-7|TRBD1|NA|TRBV10-3
CAISESKGQGSYEQYF
TGTGCCATCAGTGAGTCGAAGGGACAGGGATCCTACGAGCAGTACTTC
>TRBJ2-2|TRBD2|NA|TRBV11-2
CASSLVLAGGPGELFF
TGTGCCAGCAGCTTAGTACTAGCGGGAGGACCCGGGGAGCTGTTTTTT
>TRBJ2-3|NA|many|TRBV20-1
CSAQANGVTDTQYF
TGCAGTGCTCAAGCGAATGGGGTCACAGATACGCAGTATTTT
>TRBJ1-2|NA|few|TRBV24-1
CATSDSNVGGYTF
TGTGCCACCAGTGATTCGAACGTCGGGGGCTACACCTTC
>TRBJ2-1|TRBD1|NA|TRBV20-1
CSATHGTAYNEQFF
TGCAGTGCTACTCACGGGACAGCTTACAATGAGCAGTTCTTC
>TRBJ1-5|NA|many|TRBV4-1
CASSQEGTGRNQPQHF
TGCGCCAGCAGCCAAGAAGGAACGGGTCGGAATCAGCCCCAGCATTTT
>TRBJ2-6|NA|few|TRBV6-5
CASSYQGSGAGANVLTF
TGTGCCAGCAGTTACCAGGGGTCGGGGGCTGGGGCCAACGTCCTGACTTTC